This T cell receptor (beta chain) is from a study of T cells in Graves' hyperthyroidism and ophthalmopathy. Those patients with uncontrolled infection, other autoimmune disease, pregnancy or lactation were excluded. Note on this clonotype: The antigen remains undetermined.

TCR beta CDR3 sequences were amplified from RNA transcripts. The primer set for the first-round RT-PCR of the TCR CDR3 was HTBI. TCRdb ran MiXCR on the multiplex PCR reads and lists one entry per CDR3 protein. The repertoire holds 660,000 or so distinct CDR3 sequences, about 45% seen once, with approximately 7.2% in the top ten. General study results and limits: The model foresaw ophthalmopathy a median around 6 months prior to onset.

The CDR3 totals 16 residues. CDR1 DFQATT and CDR2 SNEGSKA come from the germline V gene (reference sequence). The V and J ends lost 6 bases and 0 bases, in that order; junction bases with no gene match: 8. This chain joins TRBV20-1 and TRBJ1-5; 10 bases fit TRBD1. The sequencing sample was made of peripheral blood or thyroid tissue (not recorded which). The receptor was isolated from an adult man with Graves' disease, either hyperthyroidism or ophthalmopathy (not recorded which). The CDR3 region has the DNA TGCAGTGCAGCCGGGACAGGGGCTTATAGCAATCAGCCCCAGCATTTT. Protein product: CSAAGTGAYSNQPQHF.